This TCR beta chain was recovered during a study of cytomegalovirus exposure and HLA in healthy donors (dated by TCRdb to about 2017). With respect to the entire study: In an earlier analysis of 550 to 750 of the donors, about 260 Gb of sequence data and roughly 100 million unique TCR beta sequences from about 179 million T cells were reported. The number of donors typed differed by locus, with 629-630 for A, B, C, DRB1 and DQB1, 522 for DQA1, some 570 for DPA1, and 472 for DPB1. Donor age, sex, ethnicity and CMV serostatus were compiled alongside the repertoire data. Along with the roughly 670-subject first cohort, a separate validation cohort of approximately 110 different subjects was used. A later genetic analysis used genome-wide SNP genotypes for about 60% of the roughly 700 donors, treating that subset as a discovery cohort. Among the roughly 400 genotyped donors, around 81% belonged to the genetic ancestry cluster associated with self-reported Caucasian donors. On average, about 200,000 unique TCR beta nucleotide sequences were sequenced per donor among some 430 genotyped donors of the cohort, with roughly 18% of those sequences being non-productive. The later analysis used no new phenotypic data to find candidate immune exposures, relying instead on TCR beta sequences and their occurrence across donors. Every repertoire in the discovery cohort had been generated on one and the same sequencing platform. High-throughput TCR immunosequencing, statistical association of individual TCRs with disease status, and machine learning were combined to predict cytomegalovirus infection status. Roughly five DR-DQ haplotypes were handled as single units for association and clustering, since linkage in the cohort was strong. An earlier analysis of more than 450 of the donors used high-throughput TCR beta sequencing to judge whether each TCR beta V gene segment behaved as functional or pseudogenic. Roughly 300 gigabases of sequencing data and 70 million to 85 million unique TCR sequences were included in an early release covering about 700 HLA-typed donors. A later analysis re-analyzed previously published TCR beta repertoires from roughly 630 donors and added high-resolution HLA genotyping to study TCR occurrence patterns. Using immunosequencing, the study profiled T cell repertoires from 550 to 750 subjects and related those repertoires to cytomegalovirus serostatus. Class I and class II HLA loci were covered by the typing at four-digit resolution. The study aimed to test whether cataloging public T cell receptors could reveal signatures of past pathogen exposure.

In total, around 600 healthy bone marrow donors made up the cohort. All cohort members were sampled while nominally healthy, although unrecorded immune exposures were likely present. The donor tested CMV seronegative and was one of the 352 seronegative cohort members. Each donor provided a peripheral blood sample, and peripheral blood mononuclear cells were used for TCR beta sequencing. Genomic DNA was extracted from the blood cell samples with the Qiagen DNeasy Blood Extraction Kit. About this clone itself: The antigen this receptor binds is unknown. Base qualities were left out, and no much larger clone turns up one base away.

What the work shows at the level of the full study, not this receptor alone: Most TCR sequences were seen in very few donors, while some public TCRs were found in many individuals. A cluster of highly shared sequence variants was judged likely to represent a technical artifact of the sequencing pipeline. In a later analysis, several top co-occurrence clusters were reported to appear linked to parvovirus B19, influenza, CMV and Epstein-Barr virus. An association between a missense DCLRE1C variant and V-gene and J-gene trimming of TCR beta chains was found in a later genetic analysis and replicated in an independent cohort. Because some donors lacked HLA typing at each locus, the association tests relied only on the typed subset. A later analysis associated 16,951 TCR beta sequences with specific HLA alleles at a false discovery rate of 0.05. In vitro tests confirmed that three of the cytomegalovirus-associated TCR beta chains recognize cytomegalovirus antigens. The authors suggested that the approach could potentially be extended to other disease states and immunological phenotypes. Linkage disequilibrium might explain the correlated functional status among segregating V segments, but an unknown experimental factor could not be ruled out. In this cohort, only TCR beta chains were sequenced, and detectable features were limited by the absence of alpha or paired-chain data. A further reported finding was that TCR beta sequences accurately predicted the HLA-A and HLA-B alleles for most subjects in the first cohort. Broadly in line with IMGT annotations, most TCR beta V segments showed up in productive rearrangements about 90% or about 30% of the time in an earlier analysis of a few hundred of the donors. Because the 87-base-pair reads could not distinguish some IMGT-functional V segments, including TRBV6-2 and TRBV6-3, those segments were excluded. In a later analysis, TCR association rates were found to vary across HLA loci, with the most associated TCRs seen for DRB1 alleles and the fewest for HLA-C alleles. Cytomegalovirus status was reported to be diagnosed by the classifier with high specificity and sensitivity in both the original and validation cohorts. Because counts were too low, roughly 17 rarely observed V segments, including chromosome 9 orphons, were left out of the earlier analysis of about 500 of the donors. A total of fewer than 200 TCR beta chains were listed by the study as associated with cytomegalovirus. A later analysis found that HLA-associated TCR beta chains were more clonally expanded and had lower generation probabilities than equally common non-associated chains. Presence/absence analyses assumed roughly uniform sequencing depth across donors, an assumption that may not hold. Most CMV-associated TCR beta chains appeared to be HLA-restricted in a later analysis, and the HLA associations seemed to be driven largely by CMV exposure. When HLA alleles, especially DR and DQ, strongly co-occurred, attributing TCR associations to individual alleles was difficult. For the cohort, immune exposure information was limited to CMV serostatus. According to a later genetic analysis, donors in an Asian-associated ancestry cluster had fewer N-insertions in productive TCRs than the roughly 700-donor mean.

The library relied on the immunoSEQ multiplex PCR assay. The multiplex PCR relied on a mix of 60 forward primers for TCR Vbeta segments and 13 reverse primers for TCR Jbeta segments. The CDR3 region of rearranged TCR beta genes was amplified from genomic DNA with a multiplex PCR assay. On the Illumina HiSeq System, the amplified TCR beta libraries were sequenced as 87-base-pair reads. The original pipeline was this. Across the 666 repertoires, a later analysis counted approximately 83 million unique TCR beta chains, about 10 million of which were shared by at least two donors. To remove PCR and sequencing errors, raw reads were error-corrected and collapsed into unique sequences using a nearest-neighbor algorithm that merged closely related sequences. Alignment of CDR3 sequences to IMGT reference sequences was used to assign V, D and J gene segments. For a sequence to be retained, a match of at least six nucleotides was required to both a V gene segment and a J gene segment. A rearrangement was called productive if the CDR3 had no stop codons and remained in frame with V and J, and every other rearrangement was called non-productive. Following IMGT convention, CDR3 was defined as the stretch from the second conserved V-encoded cysteine to the conserved J-encoded phenylalanine. Sequences without an unambiguous match to a single V gene segment were excluded from the earlier analysis of approximately 560 of the donors. An earlier analysis of a few hundred of the donors called V segments functional above 56.7% productive rearrangements and segregating when the between-donor standard deviation exceeded 5%. A statistical classification framework was developed to diagnose cytomegalovirus status using the catalog of TCR beta chain sequences. V and J gene assignment, in a later analysis, came from comparing TCR nucleotide sequences with IMGT/GENE-DB human TR gene sequences. A later analysis assigned CDR3 sequences and most-parsimonious VDJ recombination scenarios with the TCRdist pipeline. In a later analysis, each TCR beta chain was defined by its CDR3 amino acid sequence together with its V-gene family, and reads without a unique V-gene family were excluded. As a way to deal with suspected cross-contamination and a sequencing artifact, a later analysis dropped hundreds of nucleotide sequences that were highly shared and had low generation probability. In a later analysis, a clonal expansion index for each public chain was calculated from normalized within-repertoire ranks of inferred template counts. A later analysis computed generation probabilities with a VDJ recombination model fitted to out-of-frame rearrangements, and checked the results against IGoR. Hypergeometric tests were used in a later analysis to score TCR-TCR, TCR-HLA and TCR-CMV co-occurrence, with a repertoire-size bias correction applied to the TCR pairs. In a later analysis, false discovery rates were estimated by permuting HLA or CMV assignments 20 times. In a later analysis, co-occurring TCRs were grouped using DBSCAN, with TCRdist sequence similarity added in when clustering inside HLA-allele-positive subsets. Co-occurrence clustering excluded repertoires with fewer than 30,000 or more than 120,000 public chains, plus five with anomalous nucleotide sharing. The table comes from immuneACCESS by way of TCRdb, which keeps in-frame sequences with V and J called. Part of the clones is missing from these tables; in studies checked, under half for an unresolved V gene and the rest for unknown reasons. V and J calls and clone size are those listed in that table; D and trimming were worked out from the DNA. The sample table holds 150,000 to 200,000 clones, of which more than 85% were seen once. Around 1.5% of the sample is in the top ten clones.

The CDR3 holds 15 amino acids from the cysteine to the phenylalanine. Only the CDR3 DNA stays, 45 bases, in frame from base 1. According to the germline V gene, CDR1 reads SNHLY and CDR2 reads FYNNEI. Here V drops 7 bases and J drops 6 bases, and the junction holds 7 bases not matched to any gene. The material sequenced was PBMCs. This receptor was taken from a woman aged 18-35 years in good health and CMV-seronegative. The rearrangement combines TRBV2 with TRBJ1-5, and TRBD1 matches 12 of the central bases. For the CDR3, the sequence is CASIRDRGLSQPQHF. The nucleotide sequence is given as TGTGCCAGCATAAGGGACAGGGGGCTTAGTCAGCCCCAGCATTTT. With all but the CDR3 taken from the reference TRBV2 and TRBJ1-5 genes, the full variable domain is: EPEVTQTPSHQVTQMGQEVILRCVPISNHLYFYWYRQILGQKVEFLVSFYNNEISEKSEIFDDQFSVERPDGSNFTLKIRSTKLEDSAMYFCASIRDRGLSQPQHFGDGTRLSIL.